The TCR beta chain under discussion was sequenced for a study of OX40 agonist ivuxolimab in advanced cancers. Libraries were prepared by immunoSEQ multiplex PCR; TCRdb keeps only in-frame clonotypes and omits some of them. Altogether approximately 100,000 clones are present, about nine tenths being singletons, with the ten largest covering roughly 0.5%. Points from the study as a whole: Partial responders dosed at 0.1-3.0 mg/kg displayed clonal expansion ranking among the lowest.

This clone was counted once. Its antigen is unknown. In germline, CDR1 is GTSNPN, CDR2 SVGIG (reference sequence). Between the trimmed V and J ends, which lost 2 bases and 0 bases, there was a span of 13 bases. This CDR3 has 15 residues. The sequences come from CD4+ or CD8+ T cells sorted from blood, collected in a trial of the OX40 agonist ivuxolimab. This clonotype was sampled from an adult with an advanced solid tumor such as melanoma, head and neck, liver or kidney cancer. The chain combines TRBV30 with TRBJ1-2; D not certain. The CDR3 protein is CAWSSVGSPNYGYTF. The CDR3 nucleotides read TGTGCCTGGAGTTCCGTGGGGAGTCCTAACTATGGCTACACCTTC.